This T cell receptor beta chain was observed in a study of T cells in tumors after PD-1 blockade. There are 13 residues in the CDR3. J gave up 1 base and V 6 bases, and 1 base lay outside the gene matches. Some clones are missing from TCRdb's copy, which holds only in-frame ones; the method was immunoSEQ multiplex PCR. There are approximately 3,700 clones in the sample; about 70% occur only once, and approximately 18% lies in the top ten. J is TRBJ2-3 and V is TRBV12-3 or TRBV12-4, with 7 bases fitting TRBD1. This specimen consisted of tumor tissue, obtained before anti-PD-1 treatment. The TCR originated in a human donor with basal cell carcinoma. The CDR3 sequence is CASSDRGTDTQYF. CDR3 in DNA: TGTGCCAGCAGCGACAGGGGCACAGATACGCAGTATTTT.